This passage covers 10 T cell receptor beta chains from one sample sequenced in a study of cytomegalovirus exposure and HLA in healthy donors. Method: immunoSEQ multiplex PCR; TCRdb's copy keeps in-frame clones and lacks some. The sample contains 78,000 or so clones, roughly 93% of which appear only once. Sequenced material: PBMCs. The receptors were sampled from a woman aged 18-35 years in good health and CMV-seropositive.

This chain connects TRBV7-8 to TRBJ1-1; 9 bases fit TRBD1. The length of the CDR3 is 19 residues. Germline V gene lookup returns CDR1 SGHVS and CDR2 FQNEAQ. V was clipped by 5 bases and J by 6 bases; unmatched bases: 22. The CDR3 reads CASSPYRDAGTGFKAEAFF. Here the CDR3 DNA reads TGTGCCAGCAGCCCCTACAGAGACGCCGGGACAGGGTTTAAGGCTGAAGCTTTCTTT.

The J gene is TRBJ2-1, the V gene TRBV14; D is possibly TRBD2 (5 bases). V lost 4 bases and J 6 bases, leaving 10 bases between the germline ends. Germline V CDR1 and CDR2: SGHDN, FVKESK. There are 13 residues in the CDR3. The CDR3 loop is CASSLASSNEQFF. Written as DNA, the CDR3 is TGTGCCAGCAGCCTAGCTAGCAGCAATGAGCAGTTCTTC.

The J gene is TRBJ1-4, the V gene TRBV6-1; 9 bases fit TRBD1. The J segment lost 7 bases and the V segment lost 4 bases, leaving 13 bases of the junction unmatched. Germline V gene lookup returns CDR1 MNHNS and CDR2 SASEGT. The CDR3 is 17 amino acids. CDR3 in amino acids: CASSGTGASRGSEKLFF. CDR3 DNA sequence: TGTGCCAGCAGTGGGACAGGGGCCTCCAGAGGGAGTGAAAAACTGTTTTTT.

J is TRBJ2-5 and V is TRBV11-3, with a possible D match to TRBD2 (6 bases). This CDR3 has 13 residues. Germline V gene data show CDR1 as SGHNT and CDR2 as YENEEA. V was clipped by 2 bases and J by 4 bases, with 8 bases between them. The CDR3 sequence is CASSLSEGETQYF. As DNA, the CDR3 is TGTGCCAGCAGCTTATCGGAGGGAGAGACCCAGTACTTC.

This chain joins TRBV28 and TRBJ2-2; 8 nucleotides agree with TRBD2. V gave up 3 bases and J gave up 5 bases; unmatched junction bases: 8. Looked up from germline, CDR1 is MDHEN and CDR2 is SYDVKM. The CDR3 runs 16 residues. The CDR3 sequence: CASSLSGGALTGELFF. CDR3 bases: TGTGCCAGCAGTTTGTCCGGGGGGGCCTTGACCGGGGAGCTGTTTTTT.

The rearrangement uses TRBV19 and TRBJ1-3; no definite D call. The CDR3 contains 16 residues. Trimming stripped 7 bases from V and 0 bases from J, with 16 bases between. Germline CDR1 is LNHDA and CDR2 is SQIVND (reference sequence). The CDR3 bases are TGTGCCAGTACCCTACCCAGAGGAAGCTCTGGAAACACCATATATTTT. Its translation: CASTLPRGSSGNTIYF.

V usage is TRBV7-6 and J usage is TRBJ1-3; 7 nucleotides agree with TRBD1. Germline assignment: CDR1 SGHVS and CDR2 FNYEAQ. The ends lost 5 bases at V and 0 bases at J; junction bases unmatched: 7. The CDR3 spans 16 residues. The CDR3 coding sequence is TGTGCCAGCAGCCAAGTGGACAGGACCTCTGGAAACACCATATATTTT. This encodes CASSQVDRTSGNTIYF.

The V call is TRBV4-3, the J call TRBJ2-2; the match to TRBD2 covers 11 bases. The trim removed 2 bases at V and 6 bases at J, leaving 5 bases unmatched. The CDR3 is made up of 16 amino acids. Germline CDR1 LGHNA, CDR2 YSLEER. CDR3: CASSQQYSGRAGELFF. As DNA, the CDR3 is TGCGCCAGCAGCCAACAATATAGCGGGAGGGCCGGGGAGCTGTTTTTT.

V usage is TRBV7-2 and J usage is TRBJ1-2, with a tentative D call TRBD1 (6 bases). Trimming took off 1 base at V and 4 bases at J, with 10 bases between the two ends. CDR3 length: 14 residues. Germline loops: CDR1 SGHTA, CDR2 FQGNSA. CDR3 DNA: TGTGCCAGCAGCTTAGGCGGACAGTTCTATGGCTACACCTTC. This sequence encodes CASSLGGQFYGYTF.

V and J are TRBV9 and TRBJ2-5; unclear D gene. CDR3 length: 15 residues. Germline V gives CDR1 SGDLS, CDR2 YYNGEE. Trimming stripped 1 base from V and 4 bases from J, with 14 bases between. CDR3 amino acids: CASSVFSAPGETQYF. The DNA of the CDR3 is TGTGCCAGCAGCGTATTCTCAGCGCCTGGAGAGACCCAGTACTTC.